The rows below give T cell receptor beta chains drawn from one sample of a study of Graves' ophthalmopathy and Graves' hyperthyroidism. TCRdb fed the multiplex PCR reads into MiXCR, producing one record per CDR3 protein. The sample lists hundreds of thousands of distinct CDR3 sequences, more than 20% occurring once. The sequencing input was peripheral blood. These receptors were taken from a woman aged 18-30 years with stable Graves' hyperthyroidism. CDR3s include the opening cysteine and the closing phenylalanine or tryptophan. The order of the fields is V gene, CDR3 length, clone size, J gene, D gene, CDR3 protein, CDR3 DNA. A D gene is named only where the DNA matches it firmly. A clone size is listed for some rows: how often the clone was seen (once, few, many), or a class if it is expanded.

V: TRBV12-3/TRBV12-4; length: 17; size: -; J: TRBJ2-7; D: TRBD2; CDR3: CASSEEVGLAGGHEQYF; DNA: TGTGCCAGCAGTGAAGAGGTCGGACTAGCGGGCGGCCACGAGCAGTACTTC
V: TRBV30; length: 12; size: many; J: TRBJ1-1; D: -; CDR3: CASGRGYTEAFF; DNA: TGTGCCAGCGGGAGGGGTTACACTGAAGCTTTCTTT
V: TRBV5-1; length: 15; size: few; J: TRBJ1-6; D: -; CDR3: CASSLEGAYNSPLHF; DNA: TGCGCCAGCAGCTTGGAGGGGGCCTATAATTCACCCCTCCACTTT
V: TRBV6-2/TRBV6-3; length: 18; size: once; J: TRBJ1-5; D: -; CDR3: CASSYSVENIQLDQPQHF; DNA: TGTGCCAGCAGTTACTCGGTCGAGAACATCCAACTAGATCAGCCCCAGCATTTT
V: TRBV29-1; length: 12; size: -; J: TRBJ1-1; D: -; CDR3: CSAGSWGTEAFF; DNA: TGCAGCGCCGGGAGTTGGGGGACTGAAGCTTTCTTT
V: TRBV7-9; length: 15; size: -; J: TRBJ2-5; D: TRBD1; CDR3: CASRLGQGLDETQYF; DNA: TGTGCCAGCAGATTAGGACAGGGTTTGGACGAGACCCAGTACTTC
V: TRBV12-3/TRBV12-4; length: 16; size: many; J: TRBJ1-6; D: -; CDR3: CASTWGGWYGNSPLHF; DNA: TGTGCCAGCACTTGGGGGGGCTGGTACGGAAATTCACCCCTCCACTTT
V: TRBV6-1; length: 16; size: -; J: TRBJ2-7; D: TRBD2; CDR3: CASSERTSGSINEQYF; DNA: TGTGCCAGCAGTGAGAGGACTAGCGGGAGTATCAACGAGCAGTACTTC
V: TRBV10-3; length: 12; size: many; J: TRBJ2-5; D: -; CDR3: CATGTGLETQYF; DNA: TGTGCCACCGGCACAGGGCTGGAGACCCAGTACTTC
V: TRBV24-1; length: 9; size: many; J: TRBJ1-1; D: -; CDR3: CATEGTAFF; DNA: TGTGCCACGGAGGGGACAGCTTTCTTT
V: TRBV6-2/TRBV6-3; length: 13; size: many; J: TRBJ1-2; D: TRBD1; CDR3: CASSIDRGLGYTF; DNA: TGTGCCAGCAGTATCGACAGGGGGCTTGGCTACACCTTC
V: TRBV7-9; length: 14; size: many; J: TRBJ1-2; D: -; CDR3: CASRPRGQGNGYTF; DNA: TGTGCCAGCAGACCGCGTGGGCAGGGGAATGGCTACACCTTC
V: TRBV4-1; length: 17; size: -; J: TRBJ2-7; D: TRBD2; CDR3: CASSQALAGLVWNEQYF; DNA: TGCGCCAGCAGCCAAGCCCTAGCGGGGTTAGTTTGGAACGAGCAGTACTTC
V: TRBV6-1; length: 14; size: -; J: TRBJ2-7; D: TRBD2; CDR3: CASSPGGLAYEQYF; DNA: TGTGCCAGCAGTCCTGGGGGACTAGCCTACGAGCAGTACTTC
V: TRBV7-2; length: 15; size: -; J: TRBJ1-5; D: -; CDR3: CASSGGPYSNQPQHF; DNA: TGTGCCAGCAGCGGGGGGCCATATAGCAATCAGCCCCAGCATTTT
V: TRBV6-5; length: 13; size: few; J: TRBJ1-1; D: -; CDR3: CASSYDWNTEAFF; DNA: TGTGCCAGCAGTTACGATTGGAACACTGAAGCTTTCTTT